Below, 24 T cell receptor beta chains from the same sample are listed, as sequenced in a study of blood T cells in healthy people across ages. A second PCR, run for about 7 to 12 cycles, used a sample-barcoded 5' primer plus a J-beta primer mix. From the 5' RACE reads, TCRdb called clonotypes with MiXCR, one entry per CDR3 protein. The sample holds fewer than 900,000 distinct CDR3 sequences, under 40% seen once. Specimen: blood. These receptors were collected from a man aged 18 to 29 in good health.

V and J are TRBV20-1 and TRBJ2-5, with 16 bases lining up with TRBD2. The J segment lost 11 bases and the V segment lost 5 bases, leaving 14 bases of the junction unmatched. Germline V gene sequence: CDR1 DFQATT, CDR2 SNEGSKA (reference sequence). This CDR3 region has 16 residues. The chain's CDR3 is CSARGTSGRANNEQYF. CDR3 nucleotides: TGCAGTGCTCGGGGGACTAGCGGGAGGGCTAACAATGAGCAGTACTTC.

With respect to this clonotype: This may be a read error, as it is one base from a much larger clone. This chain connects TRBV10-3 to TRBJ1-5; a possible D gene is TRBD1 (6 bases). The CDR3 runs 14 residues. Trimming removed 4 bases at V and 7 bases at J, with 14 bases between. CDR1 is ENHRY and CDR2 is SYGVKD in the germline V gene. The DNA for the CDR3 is TGTGCCATCAGTGGGTCTCAGGGGAACCAGCCCCAGCATTTT. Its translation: CAISGSQGNQPQHF.

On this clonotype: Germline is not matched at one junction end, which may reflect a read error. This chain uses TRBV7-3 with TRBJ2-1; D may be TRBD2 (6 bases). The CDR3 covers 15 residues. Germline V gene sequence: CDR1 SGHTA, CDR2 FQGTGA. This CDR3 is CASNSRDSTYNGQFF. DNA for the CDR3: TGTGCCAGCAACTCCCGGGACTCCACCTACAATGGGCAGTTCTTC. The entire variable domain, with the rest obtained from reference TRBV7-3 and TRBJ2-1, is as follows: GAGVSQTPSNKVTEKGKYVELRCDPISGHTALYWYRQSLGQGPEFLIYFQGTGAADDSGLPNDRFFAVRPEGSVSTLKIQRTERGDSAVYLCASNSRDSTYNGQFFGPGTRLTVL.

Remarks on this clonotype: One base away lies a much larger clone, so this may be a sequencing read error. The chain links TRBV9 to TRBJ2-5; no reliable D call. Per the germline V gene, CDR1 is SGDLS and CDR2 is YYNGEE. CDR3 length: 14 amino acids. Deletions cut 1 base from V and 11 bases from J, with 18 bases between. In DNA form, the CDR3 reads TGTGCCAGCAGCGTAAGGCAAAACCCCAATGAGCAGTACTTC. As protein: CASSVRQNPNEQYF.

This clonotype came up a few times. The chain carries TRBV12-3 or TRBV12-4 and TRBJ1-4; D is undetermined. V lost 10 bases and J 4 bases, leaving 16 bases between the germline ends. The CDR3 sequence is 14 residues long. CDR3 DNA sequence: TGTGCCACCCCTCAGACAATCTGTAATGAAAAACTGTTTTTT. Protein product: CATPQTICNEKLFF.

The CDR3 nucleotides read TGTGCCACCTCCCCGGGGACAGGAGGTTACAATGAGCAGTACTTC. This codes for CATSPGTGGYNEQYF. This sequence joins TRBV24-1 and TRBJ2-7, with 8 bases that match TRBD1. CDR3 length: 15 amino acids. Per the germline V gene, CDR1 is KGHDR and CDR2 is SFDVKD. The V gene end was trimmed by 9 bases and the J gene end by 7 bases; junction bases not matched to a gene: 16.

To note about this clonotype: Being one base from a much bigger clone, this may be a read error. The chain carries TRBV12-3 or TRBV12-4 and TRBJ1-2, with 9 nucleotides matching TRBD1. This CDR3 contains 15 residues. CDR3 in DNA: TGTGCCTGCAGTTTAAGCGGGACAGGGCCCTATGGCTACACCTTC. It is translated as CACSLSGTGPYGYTF.

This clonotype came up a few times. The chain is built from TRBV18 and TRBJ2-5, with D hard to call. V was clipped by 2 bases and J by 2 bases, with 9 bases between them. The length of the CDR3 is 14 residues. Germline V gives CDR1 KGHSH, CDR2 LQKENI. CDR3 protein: CASSPRLRQETQYF. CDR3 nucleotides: TGTGCCAGCTCACCAAGACTGAGGCAAGAGACCCAGTACTTC.

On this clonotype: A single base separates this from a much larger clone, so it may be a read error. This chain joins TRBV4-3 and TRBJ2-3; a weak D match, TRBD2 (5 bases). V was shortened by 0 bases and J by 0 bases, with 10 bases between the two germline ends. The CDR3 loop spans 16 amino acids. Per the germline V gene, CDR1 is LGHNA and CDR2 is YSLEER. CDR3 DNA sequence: TGCGCCAGCAGCCAAGATGCCGAGGGCAGCACAGATACGCAGTATTTT. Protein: CASSQDAEGSTDTQYF.

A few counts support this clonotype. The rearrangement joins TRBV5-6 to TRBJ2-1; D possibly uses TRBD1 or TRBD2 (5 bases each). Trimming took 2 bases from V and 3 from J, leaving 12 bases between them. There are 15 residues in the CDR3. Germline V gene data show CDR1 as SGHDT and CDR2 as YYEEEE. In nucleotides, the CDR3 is TGTGCCAGCAGCTTTTTTGGGACGGACTACAATGAGCAGTTCTTC. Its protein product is CASSFFGTDYNEQFF.

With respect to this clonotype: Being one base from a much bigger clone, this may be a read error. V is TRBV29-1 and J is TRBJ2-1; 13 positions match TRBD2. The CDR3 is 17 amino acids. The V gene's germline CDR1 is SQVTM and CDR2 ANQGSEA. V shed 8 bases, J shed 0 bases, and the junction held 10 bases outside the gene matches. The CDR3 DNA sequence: TGCAGCATCGCCGGGACTAGCGGGGACCCCTCCTACAATGAGCAGTTCTTC. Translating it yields CSIAGTSGDPSYNEQFF.

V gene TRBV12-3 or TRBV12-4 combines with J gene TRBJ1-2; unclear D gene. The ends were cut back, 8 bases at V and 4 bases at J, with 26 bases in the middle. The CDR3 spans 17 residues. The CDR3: CASSWTELSHLSYGYTF. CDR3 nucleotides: TGTGCCAGCTCATGGACCGAACTATCCCACCTCAGCTATGGCTACACCTTC.

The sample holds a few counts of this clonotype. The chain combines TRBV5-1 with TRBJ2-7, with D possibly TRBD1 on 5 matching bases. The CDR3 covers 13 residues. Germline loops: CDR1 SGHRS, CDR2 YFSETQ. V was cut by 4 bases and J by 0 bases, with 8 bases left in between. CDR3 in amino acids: CASSVRGSYEQYF. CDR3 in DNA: TGCGCCAGCAGCGTAAGGGGCTCCTACGAGCAGTACTTC. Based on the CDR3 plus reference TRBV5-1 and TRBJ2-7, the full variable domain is KAGVTQTPRYLIKTRGQQVTLSCSPISGHRSVSWYQQTPGQGLQFLFEYFSETQRNKGNFPGRFSGRQFSNSRSEMNVSTLELGDSALYLCASSVRGSYEQYFGPGTRLTVT.

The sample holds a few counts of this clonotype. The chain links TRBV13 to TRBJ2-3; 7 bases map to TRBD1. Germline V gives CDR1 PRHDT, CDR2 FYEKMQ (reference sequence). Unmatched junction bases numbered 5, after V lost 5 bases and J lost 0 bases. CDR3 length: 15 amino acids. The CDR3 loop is CASSGEGASTDTQYF. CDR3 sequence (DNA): TGTGCCAGCAGCGGAGAGGGGGCTAGCACAGATACGCAGTATTTT.

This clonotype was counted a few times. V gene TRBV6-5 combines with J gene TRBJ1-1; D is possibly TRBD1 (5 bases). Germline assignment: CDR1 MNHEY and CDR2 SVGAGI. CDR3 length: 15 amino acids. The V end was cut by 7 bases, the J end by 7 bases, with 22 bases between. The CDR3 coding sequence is TGTGCCAGCAATTTAAACGGGGCAGGGAGCGGTGAAGCTTTCTTT. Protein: CASNLNGAGSGEAFF.

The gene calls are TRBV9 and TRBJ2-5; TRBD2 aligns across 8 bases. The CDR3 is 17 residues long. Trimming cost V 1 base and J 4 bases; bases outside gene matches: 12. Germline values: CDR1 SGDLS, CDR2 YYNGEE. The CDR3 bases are TGTGCCAGCAGCGTAAGCCCCCCGGGGGGGGGAATAGAGACCCAGTACTTC. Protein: CASSVSPPGGGIETQYF.

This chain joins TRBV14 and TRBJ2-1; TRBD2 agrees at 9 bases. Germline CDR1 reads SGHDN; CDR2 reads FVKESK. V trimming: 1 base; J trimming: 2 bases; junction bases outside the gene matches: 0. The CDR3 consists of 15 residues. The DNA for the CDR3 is TGTGCCAGCAGCCAAGGGACTAGCGCCTACAATGAGCAGTTCTTC. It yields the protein CASSQGTSAYNEQFF.

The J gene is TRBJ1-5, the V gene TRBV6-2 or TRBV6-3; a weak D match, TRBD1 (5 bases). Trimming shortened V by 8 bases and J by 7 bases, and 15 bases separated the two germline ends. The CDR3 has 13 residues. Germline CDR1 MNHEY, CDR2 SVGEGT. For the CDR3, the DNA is TGTGCCAGCGGACAATTACAGTTACAGCCCCAGCATTTT. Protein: CASGQLQLQPQHF.

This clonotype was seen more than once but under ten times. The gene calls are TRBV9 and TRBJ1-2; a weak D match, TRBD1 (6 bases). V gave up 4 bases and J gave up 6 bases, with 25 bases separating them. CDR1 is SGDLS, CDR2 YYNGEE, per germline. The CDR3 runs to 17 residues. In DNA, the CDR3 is TGTGCCAGCAGCATAGCAACTGACGACAGGAAAAGGGATGGCTACACCTTC. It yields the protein CASSIATDDRKRDGYTF.

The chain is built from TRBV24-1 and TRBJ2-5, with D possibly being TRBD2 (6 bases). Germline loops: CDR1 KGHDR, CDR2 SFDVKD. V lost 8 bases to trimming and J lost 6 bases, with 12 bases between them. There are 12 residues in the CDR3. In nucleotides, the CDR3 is TGTGCCACCACAGGAGGGTGGAAGACCCAGTACTTC. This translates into CATTGGWKTQYF.

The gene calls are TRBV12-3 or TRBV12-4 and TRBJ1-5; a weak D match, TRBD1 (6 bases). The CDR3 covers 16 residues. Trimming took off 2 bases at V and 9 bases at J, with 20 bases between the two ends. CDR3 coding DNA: TGTGCCAGCAGTTTAATGGTCGGGGAGGGGGGTCGGCCCCAGCATTTT. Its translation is CASSLMVGEGGRPQHF.

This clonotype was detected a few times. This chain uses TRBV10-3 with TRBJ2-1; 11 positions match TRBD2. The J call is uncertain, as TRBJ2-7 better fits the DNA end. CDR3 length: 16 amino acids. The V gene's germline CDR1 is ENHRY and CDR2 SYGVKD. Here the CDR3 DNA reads TGTGCCATCAGTGCCCCTAGCGGGGGGACCTACAATGAGCAGTACTTC. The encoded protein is CAISAPSGGTYNEQYF.

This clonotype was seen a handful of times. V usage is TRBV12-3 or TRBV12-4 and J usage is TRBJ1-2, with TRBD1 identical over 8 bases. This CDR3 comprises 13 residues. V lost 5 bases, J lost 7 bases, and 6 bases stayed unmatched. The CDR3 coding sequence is TGTGCCAGCAGTACGACAGGGGTAGGTGGCTACACCTTC. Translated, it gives CASSTTGVGGYTF.

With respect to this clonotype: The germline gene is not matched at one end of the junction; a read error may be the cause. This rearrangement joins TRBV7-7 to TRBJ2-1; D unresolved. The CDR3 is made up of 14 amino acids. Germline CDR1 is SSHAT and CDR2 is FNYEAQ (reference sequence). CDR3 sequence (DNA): TGTGCTAGCAGCTTAGTCCTAGTGGTTAATGAGCAGTTCTTC. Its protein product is CASSLVLVVNEQFF.